Here is one T cell receptor (beta chain) with its context. The target antigen is unknown. Germline CDR1 and CDR2: SGHNT and YYREEE (reference sequence). CDR3 length equals 15 residues. Trimming shortened V by 0 bases and J by 5 bases, and 14 bases separated the two germline ends. The data originate from a study of shared clonotypes between healthy human individuals. Study-wide results and limits: Among the subsets, naive ones generally showed larger estimated richness than memory ones.

Execution of the assay was at deep level. The protocol was immunoSEQ multiplex PCR, while the TCRdb copy is restricted to in-frame clones and leaves out a portion. The repertoire holds fewer than 1.4 million clones, about four fifths seen once, with under 0.8% in the top ten. The sample taken for sequencing was memory CD4+ T cells from PBMCs. Noted subset: CD45RA-negative fraction. This chain uses TRBV5-4 with TRBJ2-5, with D possibly TRBD2 on 6 matching bases. The source is a man between 18 and 35 years old in good health. Some clones in this sample may be carry-over from other donors' samples. In DNA form, the CDR3 reads TGTGCCAGCAGCTTGGAGGACGGGACTGTGGAGACCCAGTACTTC. This gives the protein CASSLEDGTVETQYF.